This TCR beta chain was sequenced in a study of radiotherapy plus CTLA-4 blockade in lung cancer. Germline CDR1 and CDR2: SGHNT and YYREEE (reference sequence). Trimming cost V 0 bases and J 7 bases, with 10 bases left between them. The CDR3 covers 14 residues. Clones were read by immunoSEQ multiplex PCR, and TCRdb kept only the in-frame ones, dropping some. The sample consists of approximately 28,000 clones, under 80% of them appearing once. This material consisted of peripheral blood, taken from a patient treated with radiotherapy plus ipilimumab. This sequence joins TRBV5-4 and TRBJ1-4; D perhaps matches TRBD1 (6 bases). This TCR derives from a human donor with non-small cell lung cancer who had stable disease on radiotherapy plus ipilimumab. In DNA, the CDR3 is TGTGCCAGCAGCTTGGAGGGGGTATCTGAAAAACTGTTTTTT. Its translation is CASSLEGVSEKLFF. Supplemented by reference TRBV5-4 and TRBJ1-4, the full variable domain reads ETGVTQSPTHLIKTRGQQVTLRCSSQSGHNTVSWYQQALGQGPQFIFQYYREEENGRGNFPPRFSGLQFPNYSSELNVNALELDDSALYLCASSLEGVSEKLFFGSGTQLSVL.